This is a list of T cell receptor beta chains from one sample in a study of monozygotic twins with inflammatory bowel disease. TCRdb reanalyzed the 5' RACE reads, giving one entry per CDR3 protein sequence and no DNA. This sample carries approximately 330,000 distinct CDR3 sequences, with roughly 2% going to the ten biggest clones. Sample: blood. The origin of the receptors is a human donor with ulcerative colitis or Crohn's disease, or a healthy co-twin of an affected twin (not recorded which). CDR3s include the opening cysteine and the closing phenylalanine or tryptophan. Fields, in order: J gene, V gene, CDR3 protein.

TRBJ1-5 | TRBV27 | CASSSRTGFSNQPQHF
TRBJ2-5 | TRBV5-1 | CASSLERGQETQYF
TRBJ1-6 | TRBV7-8 | CASSKTLGGVANSPLHF
TRBJ2-1 | TRBV11-2 | CASSLDRDEQFF
TRBJ1-1 | TRBV2 | CASRPSDRGWPPEAFF
TRBJ2-3 | TRBV20-1 | CSAPLAGSTDTQYF
TRBJ1-1 | TRBV7-2 | CASRSYVRLNTEAFF
TRBJ2-1 | TRBV20-1 | CSARDFGDLDEQFF
TRBJ2-7 | TRBV11-2 | CASSLLQGRSEQYF
TRBJ2-4 | TRBV28 | CASSPPGRGSQNIQYF
TRBJ1-1 | TRBV20-1 | CSTEMGANTEAFF
TRBJ1-5 | TRBV20-1 | CSASSGDQPQHF
TRBJ2-3 | TRBV5-4 | CASSLEGVGDTQYF
TRBJ2-1 | TRBV7-2 | CASSLRRVQREGWNEQFF
TRBJ2-1 | TRBV7-9 | CASSLKGAQVNEQFF
TRBJ2-7 | TRBV7-7 | CASSPDGQGVFNEQYF
TRBJ2-3 | TRBV3-1 | CASSQDIKETDTQYF
TRBJ2-5 | TRBV5-1 | CASSWGAGAQETQYF
TRBJ2-2 | TRBV7-2 | CASSFGDPTNTGELFF
TRBJ1-2 | TRBV14 | CASSRDTRANYGYTF
TRBJ2-4 | TRBV7-8 | CASSSEDHFTGLGVNIQYF
TRBJ2-4 | TRBV15 | CATSRDPGVGDIQYF
TRBJ2-1 | TRBV12-3/TRBV12-4 | CASSLGQGSNNEQFF
TRBJ2-3 | TRBV18 | CASSPPGSGTDTQYF
TRBJ1-4 | TRBV7-2 | CASSFYGQGRNEKLFF
TRBJ2-2 | TRBV7-2 | CASTKVGGQGAGELFF
TRBJ2-3 | TRBV28 | CASSPTGYSSTDTQYF
TRBJ2-1 | TRBV5-4 | CASNPGQGISFNEQFF
TRBJ2-1 | TRBV5-1 | CASSLSGSEQFF
TRBJ2-5 | TRBV20-1 | CSARDGGARTETQYF
TRBJ1-3 | TRBV29-1 | CSVIVPGGSSSGNTIYF
TRBJ2-1 | TRBV6-1 | CATTRGTKSYNEQFF
TRBJ1-6 | TRBV12-3/TRBV12-4 | CASRPTRWSPLHF
TRBJ2-7 | TRBV5-6 | CASSHPRGYEQYF
TRBJ2-5 | TRBV5-1 | CASSLGRQGQETQYF
TRBJ1-5 | TRBV28 | CASSGTFGNQPQHF
TRBJ2-1 | TRBV4-1 | CASSQGWLAGGTSYNEQFF
TRBJ1-1 | TRBV5-1 | CASRGRANTEAFF
TRBJ2-2 | TRBV20-1 | CSASTTSGRGISGELFF
TRBJ1-2 | TRBV2 | CASSVIKDSDYGYTF
TRBJ1-5 | TRBV5-6 | CASSLGAQGSNQPQHF
TRBJ2-4 | TRBV29-1 | CSVVRRGEVNIQYF
TRBJ2-1 | TRBV7-9 | CASSASGGGFGEQFF
TRBJ2-1 | TRBV24-1 | CATSDRGLPLNEQFF
TRBJ2-1 | TRBV3-1 | CASSQDWLAQFF
TRBJ1-1 | TRBV3-1 | CASSQGPTGTEAFF